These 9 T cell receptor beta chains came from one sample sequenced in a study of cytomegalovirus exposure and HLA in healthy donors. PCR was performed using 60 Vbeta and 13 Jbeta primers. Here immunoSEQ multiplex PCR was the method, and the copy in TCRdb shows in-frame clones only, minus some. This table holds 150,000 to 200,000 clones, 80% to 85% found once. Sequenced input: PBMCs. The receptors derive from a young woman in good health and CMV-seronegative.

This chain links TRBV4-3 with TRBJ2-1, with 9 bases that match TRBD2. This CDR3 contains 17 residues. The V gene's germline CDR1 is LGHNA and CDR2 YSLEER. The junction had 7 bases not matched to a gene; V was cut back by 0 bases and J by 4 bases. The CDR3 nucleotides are TGCGCCAGCAGCCAAGAAGTTAGCGGGGGATTTTACAATGAGCAGTTCTTC. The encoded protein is CASSQEVSGGFYNEQFF.

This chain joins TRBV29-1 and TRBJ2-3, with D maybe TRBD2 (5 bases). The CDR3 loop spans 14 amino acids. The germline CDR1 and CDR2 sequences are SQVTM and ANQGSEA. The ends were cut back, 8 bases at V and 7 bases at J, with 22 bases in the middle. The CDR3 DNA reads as TGCAGCACGATGGGCGGGCAAGGTAGCAATACGCAGTATTTT. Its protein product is CSTMGGQGSNTQYF.

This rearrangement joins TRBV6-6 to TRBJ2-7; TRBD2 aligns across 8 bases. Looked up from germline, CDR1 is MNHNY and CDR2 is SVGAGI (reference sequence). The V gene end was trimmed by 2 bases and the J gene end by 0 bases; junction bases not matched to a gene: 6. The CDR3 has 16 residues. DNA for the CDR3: TGTGCCAGCAGTTACACTAAGCGGGAGTCCTCCTACGAGCAGTACGTC. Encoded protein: CASSYTKRESSYEQYV.

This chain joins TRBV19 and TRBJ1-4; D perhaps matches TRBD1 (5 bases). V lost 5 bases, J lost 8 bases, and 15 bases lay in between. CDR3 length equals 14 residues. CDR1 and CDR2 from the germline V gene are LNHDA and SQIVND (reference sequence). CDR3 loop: CASSFRAGDEKLFF. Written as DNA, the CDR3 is TGTGCCAGTAGTTTCAGGGCGGGGGACGAAAAACTGTTTTTT.

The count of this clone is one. CDR3 bases: TGTGCCAGCAGCTTAGCGGAAGTGGGGAGACTGGGTGAGCAGTTCTTC. Amino acids: CASSLAEVGRLGEQFF. The chain is built from TRBV7-2 and TRBJ2-1; possible D gene TRBD2, 5 bases. Germline V gene sequence: CDR1 SGHTA, CDR2 FQGNSA. This CDR3 is built from 16 residues. With 0 bases removed from V and 9 bases from J, the gap between germline ends came to 18 bases.

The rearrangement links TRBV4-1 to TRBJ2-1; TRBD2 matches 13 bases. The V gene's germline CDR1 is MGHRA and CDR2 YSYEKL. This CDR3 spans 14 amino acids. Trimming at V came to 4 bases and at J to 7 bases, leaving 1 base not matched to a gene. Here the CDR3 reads CASSLGLAGNEQFF. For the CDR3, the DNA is TGCGCCAGCAGCCTGGGACTAGCGGGAAATGAGCAGTTCTTC.

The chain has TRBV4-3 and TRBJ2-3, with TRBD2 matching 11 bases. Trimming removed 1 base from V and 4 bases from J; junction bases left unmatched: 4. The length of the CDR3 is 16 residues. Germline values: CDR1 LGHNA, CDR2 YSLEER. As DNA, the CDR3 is TGCGCCAGCAGCCAAGTAGCGGGAGGGCTCCCAGATACGCAGTATTTT. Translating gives CASSQVAGGLPDTQYF.

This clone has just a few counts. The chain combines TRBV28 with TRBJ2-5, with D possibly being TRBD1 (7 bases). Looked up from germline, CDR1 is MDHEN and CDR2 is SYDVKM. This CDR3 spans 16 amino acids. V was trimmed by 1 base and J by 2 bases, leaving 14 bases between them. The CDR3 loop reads CASSLFRPGGQETQYF. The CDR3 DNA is TGTGCCAGCAGTTTATTTCGACCAGGGGGGCAAGAGACCCAGTACTTC.

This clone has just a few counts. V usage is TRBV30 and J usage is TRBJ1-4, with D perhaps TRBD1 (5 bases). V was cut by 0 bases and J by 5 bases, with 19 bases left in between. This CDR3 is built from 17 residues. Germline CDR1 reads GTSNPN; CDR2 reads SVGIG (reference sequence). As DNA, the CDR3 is TGTGCCTGGAGTGTAACGAGTCGGCGGGACGGGAATGAAAAACTGTTTTTT. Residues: CAWSVTSRRDGNEKLFF.